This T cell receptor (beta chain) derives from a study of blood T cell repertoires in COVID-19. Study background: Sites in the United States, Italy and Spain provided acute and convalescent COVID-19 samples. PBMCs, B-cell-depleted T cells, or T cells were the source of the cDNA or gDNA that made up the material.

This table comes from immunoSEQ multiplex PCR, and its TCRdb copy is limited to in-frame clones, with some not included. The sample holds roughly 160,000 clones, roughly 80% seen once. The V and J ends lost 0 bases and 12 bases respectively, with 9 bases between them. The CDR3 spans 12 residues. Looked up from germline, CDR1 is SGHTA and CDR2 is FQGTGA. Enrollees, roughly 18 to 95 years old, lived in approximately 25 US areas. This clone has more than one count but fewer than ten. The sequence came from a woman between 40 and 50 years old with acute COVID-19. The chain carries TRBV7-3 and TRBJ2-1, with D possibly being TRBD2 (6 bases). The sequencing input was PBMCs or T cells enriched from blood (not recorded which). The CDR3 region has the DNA TGTGCCAGCAGCTTAACGGCGGGACCGCAGTTCTTC. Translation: CASSLTAGPQFF.